These T cell receptor beta chains were read from a single sample in a study of early T cells in non-severe SARS-CoV-2 infection. TCRdb re-derived calls from the 5' RACE reads in MiXCR, one entry per CDR3 protein. Found here are about 52,000 distinct CDR3 sequences, about 8.2% of them singletons; the top ten hold 9.4%. Material for sequencing was whole blood. Receptor source: an adult who was a healthcare worker with PCR-confirmed SARS-CoV-2 infection or an uninfected control (not recorded which). Each CDR3 is given with its conserved first and last residue. The order of the fields is J gene, D gene, V gene, clone size, CDR3 protein, CDR3 DNA. D genes are given only for firm matches. Clone size is not always given. Where it is, it says once, few, many or a class for expanded clones.

TRBJ1-4 | TRBD1 | TRBV6-4 | many | CASSGDRATNEKLFF | TGTGCCAGCAGTGGGGACAGGGCAACTAATGAAAAACTGTTTTTT
TRBJ2-1 | TRBD2 | TRBV20-1 | many | CSARAGTRGNEQFF | TGCAGTGCTAGAGCCGGGACTAGAGGGAATGAGCAGTTCTTC
TRBJ1-4 | . | TRBV11-2 | few | CASSSLGTPNEKLFF | TGTGCCAGCAGCTCCCTGGGGACCCCCAATGAAAAACTGTTTTTT
TRBJ2-7 | TRBD1 | TRBV20-1 | . | CSAQKTGFHEQYF | TGCAGTGCCCAAAAGACAGGGTTCCACGAGCAGTACTTC
TRBJ1-2 | . | TRBV28 | few | CASSEGPHDGYTF | TGTGCCAGCAGTGAGGGGCCTCACGATGGCTACACCTTC
TRBJ2-5 | TRBD1 | TRBV7-2 | . | CASSFGDRGSRETQYF | TGTGCCAGCAGCTTTGGGGACAGGGGATCACGAGAGACCCAGTACTTC
TRBJ2-7 | . | TRBV5-1 | . | CASSSPGQFHEQYF | TGCGCCAGCAGCTCTCCGGGACAATTCCACGAGCAGTACTTC
TRBJ1-1 | . | TRBV5-1 | few | CASSLQDPNTEAFF | TGCGCCAGCAGCTTGCAGGACCCGAACACTGAAGCTTTCTTT
TRBJ1-3 | . | TRBV28 | many | CASSPPGAGNTIYF | TGTGCCAGCAGTCCCCCGGGGGCTGGAAACACCATATATTTT
TRBJ2-3 | TRBD2 | TRBV10-3 | . | CAISDRTSGRTDTQYF | TGTGCCATCAGTGATAGGACTAGCGGGCGCACAGATACGCAGTATTTT
TRBJ2-7 | TRBD2 | TRBV9 | many | CASSVEPRGRVPYYEQYF | TGTGCCAGCAGCGTAGAACCCCGCGGGAGGGTTCCTTACTACGAGCAGTACTTC
TRBJ2-3 | . | TRBV6-5 | . | CASSREGDTQYF | TGTGCCAGCAGTCGAGAGGGGGATACGCAGTATTTT
TRBJ2-2 | . | TRBV6-5 | few | CASSSDITGELFF | TGTGCCAGCAGTTCCGACATCACCGGGGAGCTGTTTTTT
TRBJ2-2 | TRBD1 | TRBV5-4 | . | CASSSRQGIGNGELFF | TGTGCCAGCAGCTCTCGACAGGGGATTGGTAACGGGGAGCTGTTTTTT
TRBJ1-1 | TRBD1 | TRBV10-1 | . | CASRPDRDTEAFF | TGCGCCAGCAGGCCGGACAGGGACACTGAAGCTTTCTTT
TRBJ1-2 | TRBD1 | TRBV9 | . | CASTGGYGYTF | TGTGCCAGCACAGGGGGATATGGCTACACCTTC
TRBJ2-3 | TRBD2 | TRBV27 | few | CASTIAGLTDTQYF | TGTGCCAGCACCATAGCGGGACTCACGGATACGCAGTATTTT
TRBJ2-7 | TRBD1 | TRBV28 | . | CASRPWTGQVDYEQYF | TGTGCCAGCAGACCGTGGACCGGACAGGTGGACTACGAGCAGTACTTC
TRBJ1-6 | . | TRBV3-1 | . | CASSQDWLPLHF | TGTGCCAGCAGCCAAGATTGGTTACCCCTCCACTTT
TRBJ1-5 | . | TRBV2 | many | CASQKYSNQPQHF | TGTGCCAGCCAGAAGTATAGCAATCAGCCCCAGCATTTT
TRBJ2-7 | . | TRBV9 | . | CASSVEPGLVNEQYF | TGTGCCAGCAGCGTCGAACCAGGGTTGGTCAACGAGCAGTACTTC
TRBJ2-5 | TRBD1 | TRBV20-1 | . | CSANLPGQDLTQYF | TGCAGTGCCAATCTGCCGGGACAGGACTTAACCCAGTACTTC
TRBJ2-3 | TRBD1 | TRBV9 | few | CASSVAQGRTDTQYF | TGTGCCAGCAGCGTAGCACAGGGGCGGACAGATACGCAGTATTTT
TRBJ2-1 | TRBD2 | TRBV7-8 | many | CASSFGTSGYNEQFF | TGTGCCAGCAGCTTCGGGACTAGCGGGTACAATGAGCAGTTCTTC
TRBJ1-2 | . | TRBV29-1 | . | CSSQDGVRGYTF | TGCAGCTCGCAGGACGGAGTCAGGGGCTACACCTTC
TRBJ1-4 | . | TRBV7-2 | . | CASSFGGNEKLFF | TGTGCCAGCAGCTTCGGGGGTAATGAAAAACTGTTTTTT
TRBJ2-2 | . | TRBV7-3 | . | CASSLTARNTGELFF | TGTGCCAGCAGCTTAACCGCGAGGAACACCGGGGAGCTGTTTTTT
TRBJ2-5 | TRBD2 | TRBV25-1 | few | CASSEFMWPTSGQETQYF | TGTGCCAGCAGTGAATTTATGTGGCCGACTAGCGGCCAAGAGACCCAGTACTTC
TRBJ1-1 | . | TRBV12-3/TRBV12-4 | few | CASSPTIFQMNTEAFF | TGTGCCAGCAGTCCCACAATTTTCCAGATGAACACTGAAGCTTTCTTT
TRBJ1-5 | . | TRBV19 | many | CASSRDTNSNQPQHF | TGTGCCAGTAGCCGGGACACAAATAGCAATCAGCCCCAGCATTTT
TRBJ2-2 | . | TRBV19 | . | CASTWTPTNTGELFF | TGTGCCAGTACTTGGACGCCGACGAACACCGGGGAGCTGTTTTTT
TRBJ2-2 | . | TRBV28 | . | CASSLGTSTGELFF | TGTGCCAGCAGTTTAGGGACCAGCACCGGGGAGCTGTTTTTT
TRBJ2-2 | . | TRBV11-2 | many | CASSLREGAMHRELFF | TGTGCCAGCAGCCTCCGGGAGGGGGCGATGCACCGGGAGCTGTTTTTT
TRBJ1-2 | . | TRBV9 | . | CASSVGAVPGDYGYTF | TGTGCCAGCAGCGTAGGAGCAGTCCCCGGAGATTATGGCTACACCTTC
TRBJ2-1 | TRBD2 | TRBV19 | . | CASTPWASGKSSYNEQFF | TGTGCCAGTACCCCGTGGGCTAGCGGGAAGAGCTCCTACAATGAGCAGTTCTTC
TRBJ1-4 | TRBD1 | TRBV11-2 | . | CASSAAGTGNEKLFF | TGTGCCAGCAGCGCCGCCGGGACAGGGAATGAAAAACTGTTTTTT
TRBJ1-2 | . | TRBV3-1 | many | CASSQVRTDGYTF | TGTGCCAGCAGCCAAGTCAGGACGGACGGCTACACCTTC
TRBJ2-7 | TRBD2 | TRBV6-2/TRBV6-3 | few | CASRLGAGGQYEQYF | TGTGCCAGCCGGCTAGGAGCGGGGGGACAGTACGAGCAGTACTTC
TRBJ2-7 | . | TRBV5-5 | . | CASSLRDEQYF | TGTGCCAGCAGCCTACGCGACGAGCAGTACTTC
TRBJ1-3 | . | TRBV7-8 | few | CASSLDPGNTIYF | TGTGCCAGCAGCTTAGATCCAGGAAACACCATATATTTT
TRBJ2-7 | . | TRBV11-2 | few | CASGGKLGEQYF | TGTGCCAGCGGGGGGAAGTTGGGCGAGCAGTACTTC
TRBJ2-7 | . | TRBV28 | many | CASSLAGFEQYF | TGTGCCAGCAGTTTAGCGGGGTTTGAGCAGTACTTC
TRBJ2-1 | . | TRBV6-1 | . | CASSEAASGAYNEQFF | TGTGCCAGCAGTGAAGCAGCAAGCGGAGCCTACAATGAGCAGTTCTTC
TRBJ2-7 | . | TRBV29-1 | . | CSVEGQDSYEQYF | TGCAGCGTTGAGGGGCAGGACTCCTACGAGCAGTACTTC
TRBJ2-1 | TRBD1 | TRBV9 | many | CASSVGGQGPGTTYNEQFF | TGTGCCAGCAGCGTAGGGGGACAGGGACCCGGGACTACCTACAATGAGCAGTTCTTC
TRBJ2-7 | TRBD1 | TRBV7-9 | many | CASSLIRQGAYEQYF | TGTGCCAGCAGCTTAATCCGACAGGGGGCCTACGAGCAGTACTTC
TRBJ2-3 | . | TRBV7-3 | . | CASSLDSGITDTQYF | TGTGCCAGCAGCTTAGACTCAGGGATCACAGATACGCAGTATTTT
TRBJ2-3 | TRBD1 | TRBV6-5 | . | CASSRLGGPNPDTQYF | TGTGCCAGCAGTAGGCTAGGGGGCCCTAACCCAGATACGCAGTATTTT
TRBJ2-6 | . | TRBV11-2 | many | CATSWEPGANVLTF | TGTGCCACTTCCTGGGAGCCCGGGGCCAACGTCCTGACTTTC
TRBJ2-1 | TRBD2 | TRBV12-5 | few | CASGLAGPFVEQFF | TGTGCTAGTGGTTTAGCGGGGCCCTTCGTAGAGCAGTTCTTC
TRBJ1-5 | . | TRBV27 | . | CASSLSGNQPQHF | TGTGCCAGCAGTTTATCTGGTAATCAGCCCCAGCATTTT
TRBJ1-2 | . | TRBV2 | . | CASMRAVNYGYTF | TGTGCCAGCATGCGGGCCGTTAACTATGGCTACACCTTC
TRBJ2-5 | . | TRBV27 | few | CASGLAETQYF | TGTGCCAGCGGCCTAGCGGAGACCCAGTACTTC
TRBJ2-1 | TRBD2 | TRBV12-3/TRBV12-4 | few | CASRATSGGYNEQFF | TGTGCCAGCAGGGCGACTAGCGGGGGATACAATGAGCAGTTCTTC